This T cell receptor (beta chain) stems from a study of shared clonotypes between healthy human individuals. Study observations and caveats: The authors expected sequencing depth to affect clonotype sharing among donors.

This was a deep-level run. Libraries were prepared by immunoSEQ multiplex PCR; TCRdb keeps only in-frame clonotypes and omits some of them. Of around 1,100,000 clones listed, 77% were seen once; the top ten hold more than 0.85%. Comments on this clone: Its antigen is not known.

The TCR sequence derives from a man younger than 35 in good health. Some clones in this sample may be carry-over from other donors' samples. Sequencing used memory CD4+ T cells from PBMCs. Subset reported: CD45RA-negative fraction.

As DNA, the CDR3 is TGTGCCAGCAGCTTAGACGGCCGGCGTTCCGAGACCCAGTACTTC. Translation: CASSLDGRRSETQYF. The genes are TRBV7-6 and TRBJ2-5; D is uncertain. CDR1 is SGHVS and CDR2 is FNYEAQ in the germline V gene. The V end was cut by 1 base, the J end by 5 bases, with 14 bases between. CDR3 length equals 15 residues.